Below, 2 T cell receptor beta chains from the same sample are listed, as sequenced in a study of OX40 agonist ivuxolimab in advanced cancers. Assay used: immunoSEQ multiplex PCR; TCRdb lists only in-frame clones, some missing. The table records approximately 54,000 clones, 80% to 85% of them present only once. The specimen was CD4+ or CD8+ T cells sorted from blood, collected in a trial of the OX40 agonist ivuxolimab. Receptors originate from an adult with an advanced solid tumor such as melanoma, head and neck, liver or kidney cancer.

This chain links TRBV16 with TRBJ1-2, with D possibly matching TRBD1 (5 bases). V lost 0 bases and J 8 bases, leaving 16 bases between the germline ends. CDR1 KGHSY and CDR2 FQNENV come from the germline V gene. There are 15 residues in the CDR3. In DNA, the CDR3 is TGTGCCAGCAGCCAATCGCTGGACATAACGTGGGGCTACACCTTC. This codes for CASSQSLDITWGYTF.

This clone was found once. The CDR3 loop is CASSEVFRTHLHGYTF. Here the CDR3 DNA reads TGTGCCAGCAGTGAAGTATTCAGGACCCACCTACATGGCTACACCTTC. The rearrangement joins TRBV2 to TRBJ1-2; D gene uncertain. Germline-derived CDR1 and CDR2 are SNHLY and FYNNEI. This CDR3 comprises 16 residues. V lost 1 base, J lost 6 bases, and 18 bases lay in between.